Below are 19 T cell receptor beta chains sequenced from a single sample in a study of blood T cell repertoires in COVID-19. Sequencing used immunoSEQ multiplex PCR; TCRdb keeps in-frame clones, though not all of them. The table records approximately 190,000 clones, around four fifths of them present only once. Sequencing used peripheral blood. The receptors shown here come from a woman in her thirties or forties with acute or convalescent COVID-19.

This chain joins TRBV7-9 and TRBJ2-1, with a tentative D call TRBD1 (5 bases). Germline loops: CDR1 SEHNR, CDR2 FQNEAQ (reference sequence). V was clipped by 5 bases and J by 2 bases, with 13 bases between them. The CDR3 spans 15 residues. CDR3 nucleotides: TGTGCCAGCAGCCCCAGGGTTGCCCCCTACAATGAGCAGTTCTTC. This gives the protein CASSPRVAPYNEQFF.

This chain connects TRBV2 to TRBJ1-6; D not resolved. In germline, CDR1 is SNHLY, CDR2 FYNNEI. The CDR3 contains 12 residues. Trimming left V 6 bases short and J 8 bases short, with 8 bases between. CDR3 DNA sequence: TGTGCCAGCAGGGTCCAGGATTCACCCCTCCACTTT. Translation: CASRVQDSPLHF.

This chain joins TRBV6-5 and TRBJ1-4; TRBD1 might be the D (6 bases). CDR3 length equals 14 residues. Trimming took off 6 bases at V and 5 bases at J, with 13 bases between the two ends. Germline V lookup: CDR1 MNHEY, CDR2 SVGAGI. The CDR3 nucleotides read TGTGCCAGCAGCCACGGACAGTCGAATGAAAAACTGTTTTTT. This sequence encodes CASSHGQSNEKLFF.

The rearrangement joins TRBV28 to TRBJ2-7; D remains ambiguous. Per the germline V gene, CDR1 is MDHEN and CDR2 is SYDVKM. The ends were cut back, 1 base at V and 4 bases at J, with 17 bases in the middle. CDR3 length equals 16 residues. The CDR3 sequence: CASSLYQTRPSYEQYF. CDR3 bases: TGTGCCAGCAGTTTATACCAGACGCGGCCATCGTACGAGCAGTACTTC.

This clone turned up a few times. This chain links TRBV2 with TRBJ1-4; weak D call: TRBD1 (6 bases). V was shortened by 8 bases and J by 7 bases, with 23 bases between the two germline ends. This CDR3 has 16 amino acids. CDR1 SNHLY and CDR2 FYNNEI come from the germline V gene. CDR3 protein: CASASLRGRVGEKLFF. CDR3 bases: TGTGCCAGCGCTTCCCTCAGGGGAAGGGTCGGTGAAAAACTGTTTTTT.

V and J are TRBV27 and TRBJ2-7; 8 bases fit TRBD1. The CDR3 is 13 amino acids. The germline V gene encodes CDR1 MNHEY and CDR2 SMNVEV (reference sequence). After removal of 6 bases from V and 5 bases from J, the junction contained 6 bases not matched to a gene. In DNA form, the CDR3 reads TGTGCCAGCAGGCGAGGACAGGGAGACGAGCAGTACTTC. It codes for CASRRGQGDEQYF.

The table lists this clone with a few counts. Other DNA sequences in the sample encode the same CDR3. This rearrangement joins TRBV29-1 to TRBJ1-1; 9 bases match TRBD1. This CDR3 has 15 amino acids. The germline gives CDR1 SQVTM, CDR2 ANQGSEA. V shed 6 bases, J shed 0 bases, and the junction held 8 bases outside the gene matches. CDR3 protein: CSVGQGWGMNTEAFF. CDR3 nucleotide sequence: TGCAGCGTAGGACAGGGGTGGGGGATGAACACTGAAGCTTTCTTT.

The genes are TRBV5-4 and TRBJ2-1; 7 bases agree with TRBD1. Germline trimming cut 4 bases from V and 6 bases from J; bases unmatched to any gene: 22. CDR3 length equals 19 residues. CDR1 is SGHNT and CDR2 is YYREEE in the germline V gene (reference sequence). CDR3 residues: CASSSLLLTGTAMFNEQFF. Written as DNA, the CDR3 is TGTGCCAGCAGCAGCTTACTCCTGACCGGGACAGCGATGTTCAATGAGCAGTTCTTC.

The V and J genes are TRBV5-4 and TRBJ2-7, with no clear D. CDR3 length equals 12 residues. V lost 2 bases to trimming and J lost 4 bases, with 7 bases between them. From germline, CDR1 is SGHNT and CDR2 YYREEE (reference sequence). CDR3 protein: CASSFSGYEQYF. CDR3 DNA sequence: TGTGCCAGCAGCTTCTCAGGATACGAGCAGTACTTC.

This clone was found a few times. This chain links TRBV7-2 with TRBJ2-1; tentatively, D is TRBD1 (5 bases). The germline V and J ends were trimmed by 3 bases and 3 bases, with 9 bases remaining between them. This CDR3 has 14 amino acids. Germline values: CDR1 SGHTA, CDR2 FQGNSA. CDR3 coding DNA: TGTGCCAGCAGCTTCGACAGAGACTACAATGAGCAGTTCTTC. It yields the protein CASSFDRDYNEQFF.

The chain joins TRBV28 to TRBJ1-1; D remains ambiguous. Trimming removed 8 bases from V and 5 bases from J, with 9 bases in between. Germline CDR1 is MDHEN and CDR2 is SYDVKM. The CDR3 has 11 residues. For the CDR3, the DNA is TGTGCCAGCCCCGGGGAGACTGAAGCTTTCTTT. It yields the protein CASPGETEAFF.

The CDR3 is CASSLGTGTDTQYF. The CDR3 coding sequence is TGCGCCAGCAGCTTGGGGACAGGGACAGATACGCAGTATTTT. The J gene is TRBJ2-3, the V gene TRBV5-1; TRBD1 agrees at 8 bases. The germline CDR1 and CDR2 sequences are SGHRS and YFSETQ. The CDR3 has 14 residues. V lost 0 bases to trimming and J lost 3 bases; unmatched junction nucleotides: 0. Combining the CDR3 with reference TRBV5-1 and TRBJ2-3 gives the whole variable domain KAGVTQTPRYLIKTRGQQVTLSCSPISGHRSVSWYQQTPGQGLQFLFEYFSETQRNKGNFPGRFSGRQFSNSRSEMNVSTLELGDSALYLCASSLGTGTDTQYFGPGTRLTVL.

The genes are TRBV7-2 and TRBJ1-5, with D possibly being TRBD1 (6 bases). This CDR3 contains 16 residues. The V end was cut by 1 base, the J end by 2 bases, with 12 bases between. CDR1 and CDR2 from the germline V gene are SGHTA and FQGNSA. CDR3 in DNA: TGTGCCAGCAGCTTAGTAGGGGGGGTTGGCAATCAGCCCCAGCATTTT. This translates into CASSLVGGVGNQPQHF.

This clone was counted a few times. The chain joins TRBV6-1 to TRBJ1-3, with D possibly being TRBD1 (5 bases). CDR3 length equals 16 residues. Deletions cut 4 bases from V and 0 bases from J, with 13 bases between. From germline, CDR1 is MNHNS and CDR2 SASEGT. The CDR3 DNA reads TGTGCCAGCAGTGTAAAATCAGGGTACTCTGGAAACACCATATATTTT. The encoded protein is CASSVKSGYSGNTIYF.

The chain couples TRBV4-2 to TRBJ2-5; D possibly corresponds to TRBD1 (5 bases). From germline, CDR1 is LGHNA and CDR2 YNFKEQ. The CDR3 length is 14 residues. V was trimmed by 1 base and J by 4 bases, leaving 10 bases between them. CDR3 in amino acids: CASSQGSGLETQYF. CDR3 DNA sequence: TGTGCCAGCAGCCAAGGGTCAGGGCTAGAGACCCAGTACTTC.

V gene TRBV3-1 (or the pseudogene TRBV3-2) combines with J gene TRBJ2-7; D gene unclear. Trimming cost V 3 bases and J 4 bases, with 7 bases left between them. There are 12 residues in the CDR3. The germline gives CDR1 LGHDT, CDR2 YNNKEL (reference sequence). As DNA, the CDR3 is TGTGCCAGCAGCCACAGAGGTTACGAGCAGTACTTC. Amino acid sequence: CASSHRGYEQYF.

The J gene is TRBJ1-2, the V gene TRBV6-6; a weak D match, TRBD1 (5 bases). The CDR3 consists of 16 residues. Trimming stripped 3 bases from V and 4 bases from J, with 18 bases between. The germline V gene has CDR1 MNHNY and CDR2 SVGAGI (reference sequence). This CDR3 reads CASSYGLEGIGYGYTF. In DNA form, the CDR3 reads TGTGCCAGCAGTTATGGATTGGAGGGGATAGGCTATGGCTACACCTTC.

V gene TRBV15 combines with J gene TRBJ2-5, with a weak D call TRBD2 (6 bases). This CDR3 comprises 15 residues. Trimming removed 0 bases from V and 2 bases from J, with 10 bases in between. The germline V gene has CDR1 LNHNV and CDR2 YYDKDF (reference sequence). The CDR3 DNA is TGTGCCACCAGCAGAGATCGCGGGGCGCAAGAGACCCAGTACTTC. As protein: CATSRDRGAQETQYF. Variable domain in full (rest from reference TRBV15 and TRBJ2-5): DAMVIQNPRYQVTQFGKPVTLSCSQTLNHNVMYWYQQKSSQAPKLLFHYYDKDFNNEADTPDNFQSRRPNTSFCFLDIRSPGLGDTAMYLCATSRDRGAQETQYFGPGTRLLVL.

This chain uses TRBV9 with TRBJ2-3; possibly TRBD2 for D (5 bases). The CDR3 runs 11 residues. Looked up from germline, CDR1 is SGDLS and CDR2 is YYNGEE. The ends were cut back, 3 bases at V and 11 bases at J, with 10 bases in the middle. The CDR3 sequence is CASSADEGQYF. CDR3 in DNA: TGTGCCAGCAGCGCGGACGAGGGGCAGTATTTT.